These 27 T cell receptor beta chains were sequenced from one sample in a study of early T cells in non-severe SARS-CoV-2 infection. TCRdb reprocessed the 5' RACE reads with MiXCR, giving one entry per CDR3 protein. The data contain some 60,000 distinct CDR3 sequences, roughly a tenth of them singletons. Sample: whole blood. All receptors come from an adult who was a healthcare worker with PCR-confirmed SARS-CoV-2 infection or an uninfected control (not recorded which).

This clonotype showed up many times. The chain couples TRBV21-1 to TRBJ2-7. TRBV21-1 is a pseudogene. The CDR3 extends over 13 amino acids. The CDR3 bases are TGTGCCAGCAGCAAAGTAACTGCCTACGAGCAGTACTTC. As protein: CASSKVTAYEQYF.

This clonotype is medium-sized in the sample. This chain joins TRBV20-1 and TRBJ2-7; 9 bases align to TRBD1. Losses at the gene ends were 3 bases for V and 3 bases for J; bases not matched to a gene: 3. The germline CDR1 and CDR2 sequences are DFQATT and SNEGSKA (reference sequence). The CDR3 loop spans 13 amino acids. In DNA form, the CDR3 reads TGCAGTGCTAGGGGGGACAGGGACTACGAGCAGTACTTC. Residues: CSARGDRDYEQYF.

The sample holds a few counts of this clonotype. This chain uses TRBV29-1 with TRBJ1-2, with D possibly matching TRBD1 (6 bases). This CDR3 has 13 amino acids. Germline V gives CDR1 SQVTM, CDR2 ANQGSEA. Trimming pared 7 bases from V and 7 bases from J, leaving 19 bases between. CDR3 loop: CSDYAGHPAGYTF. In nucleotides, the CDR3 is TGCAGCGATTACGCGGGACACCCGGCTGGCTACACCTTC.

This clonotype was observed a handful of times. This chain connects TRBV20-1 to TRBJ2-1, with TRBD2 matching over 10 bases. This CDR3 is 14 amino acids long. CDR1 and CDR2 from the germline V gene are DFQATT and SNEGSKA (reference sequence). After removal of 6 bases from V and 0 bases from J, the junction contained 2 bases not matched to a gene. CDR3 loop: CSARTSGSYNEQFF. The CDR3 nucleotides read TGCAGTGCAAGGACTAGCGGCTCCTACAATGAGCAGTTCTTC.

The CDR3 reads CASSQDLRLYTF. CDR3 nucleotide sequence: TGTGCCAGCAGCCAAGACCTAAGGCTCTACACCTTC. This chain uses TRBV3-1 with TRBJ1-2; D not resolved. Germline-derived CDR1 and CDR2 are LGHDT and YNNKEL (reference sequence). CDR3 length: 12 residues. Between the trimmed V and J ends, which lost 0 bases and 10 bases, there was a span of 9 bases.

This clonotype came up many times. The chain employs TRBV7-9 and TRBJ2-7; 11 nucleotides line up with TRBD2. The CDR3 has 17 amino acids. The trim removed 5 bases at V and 5 bases at J, leaving 14 bases unmatched. Germline CDR1 and CDR2: SEHNR and FQNEAQ (reference sequence). CDR3 in amino acids: CASSAPPGTSGNHEQYF. CDR3 nucleotides: TGTGCCAGCAGCGCCCCTCCCGGGACTAGCGGAAACCACGAGCAGTACTTC. The complete variable domain, with remaining parts taken from reference TRBV7-9 and TRBJ2-7, reads DTGVSQNPRHKITKRGQNVTFRCDPISEHNRLYWYRQTLGQGPEFLTYFQNEAQLEKSRLLSDRFSAERPKGSFSTLEIQRTEQGDSAMYLCASSAPPGTSGNHEQYFGPGTRLTVT.

CDR3 DNA sequence: TGTGCCAGTAGTCCAACGGAAGCGGGGCGCAATGAGCAGTTCTTC. Residues: CASSPTEAGRNEQFF. This chain links TRBV19 with TRBJ2-1; 7 bases are a match to TRBD2. The V gene end was trimmed by 5 bases and the J gene end by 6 bases; junction bases not matched to a gene: 10. CDR3 length: 15 amino acids. Germline V lookup: CDR1 LNHDA, CDR2 SQIVND (reference sequence).

This clonotype was recorded a few times. V gene TRBV29-1 combines with J gene TRBJ1-2; D uncertain. Germline CDR1 reads SQVTM; CDR2 reads ANQGSEA. The V and J ends lost 5 bases and 0 bases respectively, with 7 bases between them. The CDR3 is 12 amino acids. This CDR3 reads CSVYSPNYGYTF. CDR3 DNA sequence: TGCAGCGTTTATTCGCCTAACTATGGCTACACCTTC.

This clonotype was observed at least ten times. V is TRBV7-9 and J is TRBJ1-2; TRBD1 is a possible D gene (6 bases). Germline values: CDR1 SEHNR, CDR2 FQNEAQ (reference sequence). This CDR3 is built from 14 residues. The V end was cut by 5 bases, the J end by 2 bases, with 12 bases between. CDR3 sequence reads: CASSQGWENYGYTF. The CDR3 DNA reads TGTGCCAGCAGCCAGGGGTGGGAGAACTATGGCTACACCTTC.

The CDR3 protein is CASSWRTGDYTGELFF. The CDR3 bases are TGTGCCAGCAGCTGGAGGACAGGGGACTACACCGGGGAGCTGTTTTTT. The rearrangement joins TRBV13 to TRBJ2-2; 9 bases agree with TRBD1. This CDR3 region has 16 residues. Germline V gives CDR1 PRHDT, CDR2 FYEKMQ (reference sequence). Unmatched junction bases numbered 6, after V lost 4 bases and J lost 3 bases.

This clonotype has a count of ten or more. The chain is built from TRBV12-3 or TRBV12-4 and TRBJ1-1, with 7 positions matching TRBD1. The CDR3 extends over 16 amino acids. V shed 5 bases, J shed 0 bases, and the junction held 9 bases outside the gene matches. The CDR3 DNA reads as TGTGCCAGCAGTCAGGGGGGAATGTTCTTGAACACTGAAGCTTTCTTT. Amino acid sequence: CASSQGGMFLNTEAFF.

Ten or more counts support this clonotype. CDR3 nucleotides: TGTGCCAGCAGCTTGCAGCTCCAAGAGACCCAGTACTTC. Translation: CASSLQLQETQYF. This rearrangement joins TRBV7-3 to TRBJ2-5; D is unclear. CDR1 is SGHTA and CDR2 is FQGTGA in the germline V gene. The CDR3 extends over 13 amino acids. Trimming took off 3 bases at V and 1 base at J, with 6 bases between the two ends.

This clonotype was found many times. The V call is TRBV11-2, the J call TRBJ2-7, with 8 bases aligning to TRBD1. With V trimmed by 4 bases and J by 7 bases, 6 bases remained unmatched. Germline CDR1 SGHAT, CDR2 FQNNGV. CDR3 length equals 13 residues. The CDR3: CASSWDRTMEQYF. The DNA for the CDR3 is TGTGCCAGCAGCTGGGACAGGACCATGGAGCAGTACTTC.

The chain uses TRBV7-9 and TRBJ1-1, with D uncertain. The CDR3 is 13 amino acids. From germline, CDR1 is SEHNR and CDR2 FQNEAQ (reference sequence). The V and J ends lost 7 bases and 6 bases respectively, with 15 bases between them. This CDR3 is CASTLEDGAEAFF. The CDR3 DNA reads as TGTGCCAGCACCCTAGAAGACGGCGCTGAAGCTTTCTTT. The entire variable domain, with the rest obtained from reference TRBV7-9 and TRBJ1-1, is as follows: DTGVSQNPRHKITKRGQNVTFRCDPISEHNRLYWYRQTLGQGPEFLTYFQNEAQLEKSRLLSDRFSAERPKGSFSTLEIQRTEQGDSAMYLCASTLEDGAEAFFGQGTRLTVV.

There are many counts of this clonotype. This chain joins TRBV30 and TRBJ1-2; no firm D call. Between the trimmed V and J ends, which lost 2 bases and 4 bases, there was a span of 5 bases. Germline CDR1 reads GTSNPN; CDR2 reads SVGIG (reference sequence). The CDR3 runs 11 residues. CDR3: CAWSKVYGYTF. CDR3 sequence (DNA): TGTGCCTGGAGTAAGGTCTATGGCTACACCTTC.

This clonotype occurred a few times. The gene calls are TRBV19 and TRBJ1-4, with TRBD1 matching 7 bases. The CDR3 extends over 16 amino acids. Germline V gene data show CDR1 as LNHDA and CDR2 as SQIVND (reference sequence). V shed 6 bases and J 0 bases; nucleotides not matched to a gene: 7. CDR3 coding DNA: TGTGCCAGTAGCCCCGGGACAGCTGCAACTAATGAAAAACTGTTTTTT. Amino acids: CASSPGTAATNEKLFF.

There are many counts of this clonotype. The V call is TRBV6-5, the J call TRBJ2-1; unclear D gene. Germline assignment: CDR1 MNHEY and CDR2 SVGAGI. V was trimmed by 5 bases and J by 4 bases, leaving 12 bases between them. The CDR3 has 14 residues. CDR3 residues: CASSLIGPYNEQFF. DNA of the CDR3: TGTGCCAGCAGTCTCATTGGACCTTACAATGAGCAGTTCTTC.

This clonotype was observed many times. CDR3 residues: CASSVGAGKESYNEQFF. The CDR3 DNA follows: TGTGCCAGCAGCGTAGGAGCAGGGAAAGAATCCTACAATGAGCAGTTCTTC. This chain links TRBV9 with TRBJ2-1, with a possible D match to TRBD1 (5 bases). The CDR3 has 17 residues. V lost 0 bases, J lost 1 base, and 14 bases lay in between. Germline CDR1 is SGDLS and CDR2 is YYNGEE.

The genes are TRBV18 and TRBJ1-4; D ambiguous. The V end was cut by 5 bases, the J end by 0 bases, with 13 bases between. Per germline, CDR1 KGHSH and CDR2 LQKENI. The CDR3 spans 16 residues. The CDR3: CASSAPALTTNEKLFF. CDR3 nucleotides: TGTGCCAGCTCAGCCCCGGCGCTAACAACTAATGAAAAACTGTTTTTT.

The V call is TRBV27, the J call TRBJ2-2; no definite D call. V lost 2 bases, J lost 3 bases, and 13 bases lay in between. The CDR3 covers 16 residues. Looked up from germline, CDR1 is MNHEY and CDR2 is SMNVEV (reference sequence). The CDR3 DNA is TGTGCCAGCAGTTTACTTTCGTATGGGGACACCGGGGAGCTGTTTTTT. It codes for CASSLLSYGDTGELFF.

This clonotype was seen ten or more times. V and J are TRBV7-3 and TRBJ2-1, with a possible D match to TRBD2 (6 bases). V lost 0 bases and J lost 2, with 8 bases in between. CDR1 is SGHTA, CDR2 FQGTGA, per germline. The CDR3 covers 15 residues. The CDR3 DNA follows: TGTGCCAGCAGCTTAACGCCGGGAGCCTACAATGAGCAGTTCTTC. This encodes CASSLTPGAYNEQFF.

There are many counts of this clonotype. The CDR3 is CASSSRGFRHEQYF. The CDR3 nucleotides are TGTGCCAGCAGCTCCAGGGGTTTTCGCCACGAGCAGTACTTC. The V and J genes are TRBV5-4 and TRBJ2-7; possible D gene TRBD1, 6 bases. From germline, CDR1 is SGHNT and CDR2 YYREEE (reference sequence). The CDR3 sequence is 14 residues long. The V gene lost 3 bases and the J gene lost 5 bases, with 15 bases spanning the gap.

This clonotype has ten or more counts. This chain joins TRBV2 and TRBJ2-7, with 10 positions matching TRBD2. V dropped 6 bases and J dropped 7; count of bases not matched to a gene: 3. Germline V lookup: CDR1 SNHLY, CDR2 FYNNEI. The CDR3 spans 12 residues. CDR3 in amino acids: CASRKREGEQYF. The CDR3 nucleotides read TGTGCCAGCAGAAAGCGGGAGGGTGAGCAGTACTTC.

This clonotype was found many times. The V call is TRBV5-1, the J call TRBJ2-1; 10 positions match TRBD1. The CDR3 length is 17 residues. Unmatched junction bases numbered 10, after V lost 4 bases and J lost 3 bases. Germline lookup yields CDR1 SGHRS and CDR2 YFSETQ. The CDR3 sequence: CASSPSPGQGYYNEQFF. CDR3 bases: TGCGCCAGCAGCCCTTCGCCGGGACAGGGGTACTACAATGAGCAGTTCTTC.

This clonotype was observed at least ten times. The chain joins TRBV12-3 or TRBV12-4 to TRBJ1-5; the D is unclear. Trimming removed 6 bases at V and 7 bases at J, with 19 bases between. The CDR3 is made up of 15 amino acids. The CDR3 DNA sequence: TGTGCCAGCAGACGAACGCGGGAGGGAGGACAGCCCCAGCATTTT. Residues: CASRRTREGGQPQHF.

This clonotype occurred many times. The chain couples TRBV20-1 to TRBJ2-1; TRBD2 aligns across 7 bases. Germline V CDR1 and CDR2: DFQATT, SNEGSKA (reference sequence). The CDR3 sequence is 13 residues long. Trimming at V came to 6 bases and at J to 9 bases, leaving 11 bases not matched to a gene. The CDR3 DNA is TGCAGTGCCACCCTCGGGGGGAGAGGTGAGCAGTTCTTC. Translating gives CSATLGGRGEQFF.

The chain couples TRBV9 to TRBJ2-7; TRBD2 agrees at 7 bases. CDR1 is SGDLS and CDR2 is YYNGEE in the germline V gene. J was trimmed by 2 bases and V by 0 bases; bases with no gene match: 2. The CDR3 consists of 14 residues. CDR3 DNA sequence: TGTGCCAGCAGCGTAGATAGCGGGCCCTACGAGCAGTACTTC. Protein sequence: CASSVDSGPYEQYF.